This T cell receptor (beta chain) was sequenced during a study of blood T cell repertoires in COVID-19. Study context: The United States, Italy and Spain provided the acute and convalescent COVID-19 samples. In each case, the material was cDNA or gDNA derived from T cells, B-cell-depleted T cells, or PBMCs.

The ends were cut back, 1 base at V and 7 bases at J, with 10 bases in the middle. The CDR3 is 14 residues long. Per the germline V gene, CDR1 is SEHNR and CDR2 is FQNEAQ (reference sequence). Sequencing used immunoSEQ multiplex PCR; TCRdb keeps in-frame clones, though not all of them. The sample carries some 200,000 clones, roughly 82% recorded once. The chain has TRBV7-9 and TRBJ1-4; weak D call: TRBD1 (6 bases). This TCR was sampled from a woman in her thirties or forties who had recovered from COVID-19. Material for sequencing was peripheral blood. The CDR3 protein is CASSLGGGGEKLFF. CDR3 in DNA: TGTGCCAGCAGCTTAGGAGGGGGTGGTGAAAAACTGTTTTTT.